This TCR beta chain was recovered during a study of identical twins. MiXCR was run by TCRdb on the 5' RACE reads, yielding one entry per CDR3 protein. The sample consists of 500,000 to 550,000 distinct CDR3 sequences, around 22% of them appearing once. V was shortened by 4 bases and J by 8 bases, with 15 bases between the two germline ends. This CDR3 region has 14 residues. CDR1 SGHDT and CDR2 YYEEEE come from the germline V gene. Study-wide findings and caveats: Out-of-frame alpha sequences shared between twins exhibited an excess of low generation probability. Findings depended on cross-sectional statistics rather than tracking the same donors.

This clonotype has a handful of counts. The antigen is not known. These data were likewise used in another study, on yellow fever vaccine responses in identical twins.

This chain links TRBV5-6 with TRBJ1-4; D is unclear. This TCR came from a woman under 30 in good health. The specimen sequenced was CD4+ T cells sorted from blood. This CDR3 is CASSRFEREEKLFF. As DNA, the CDR3 is TGTGCCAGCAGCCGATTCGAACGCGAAGAAAAACTGTTTTTT.